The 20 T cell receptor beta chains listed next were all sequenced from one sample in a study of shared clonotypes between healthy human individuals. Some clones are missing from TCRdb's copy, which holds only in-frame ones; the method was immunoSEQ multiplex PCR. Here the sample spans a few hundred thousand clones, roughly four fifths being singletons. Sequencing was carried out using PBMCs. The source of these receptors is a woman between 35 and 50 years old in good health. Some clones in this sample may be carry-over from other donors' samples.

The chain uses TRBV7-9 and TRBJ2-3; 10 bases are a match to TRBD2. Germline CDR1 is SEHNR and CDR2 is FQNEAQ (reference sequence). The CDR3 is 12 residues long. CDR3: CASGRDTDTQYF. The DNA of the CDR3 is TGTGCGAGCGGGAGGGACACAGATACGCAGTATTTT.

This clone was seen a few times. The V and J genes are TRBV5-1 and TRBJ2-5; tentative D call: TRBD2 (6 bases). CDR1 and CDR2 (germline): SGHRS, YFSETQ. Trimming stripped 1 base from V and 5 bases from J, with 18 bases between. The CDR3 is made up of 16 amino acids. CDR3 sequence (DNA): TGCGCCAGCAGCTTGTTCGCTAGCGAACCGCAGGAGACCCAGTACTTC. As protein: CASSLFASEPQETQYF.

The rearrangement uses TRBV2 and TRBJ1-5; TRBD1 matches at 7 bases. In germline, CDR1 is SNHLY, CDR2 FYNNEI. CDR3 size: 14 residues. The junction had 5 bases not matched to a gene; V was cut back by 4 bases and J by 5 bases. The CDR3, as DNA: TGTGCCAGCAGTGCAGGAGGGGGCGATCAGCCCCAGCATTTT. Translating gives CASSAGGGDQPQHF.

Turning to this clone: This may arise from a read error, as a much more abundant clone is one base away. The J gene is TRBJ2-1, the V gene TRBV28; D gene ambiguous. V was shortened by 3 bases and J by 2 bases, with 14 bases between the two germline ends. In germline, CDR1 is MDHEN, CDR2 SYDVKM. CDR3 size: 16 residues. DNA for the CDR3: TGTGCCAGCAGTTTCCTCCTGGCTTACACCTACAATGAGCAGTTCTTC. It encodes CASSFLLAYTYNEQFF.

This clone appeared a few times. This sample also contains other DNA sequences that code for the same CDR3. DNA for the CDR3: TGCAGCGTGCGACAGGGAGGCACAGATACGCAGTATTTT. Residues: CSVRQGGTDTQYF. V is TRBV29-1 and J is TRBJ2-3, with TRBD1 identical over 7 bases. CDR1 and CDR2 (germline): SQVTM, ANQGSEA. The CDR3 extends over 13 amino acids. The V gene end was trimmed by 6 bases and the J gene end by 1 base; junction bases not matched to a gene: 4.

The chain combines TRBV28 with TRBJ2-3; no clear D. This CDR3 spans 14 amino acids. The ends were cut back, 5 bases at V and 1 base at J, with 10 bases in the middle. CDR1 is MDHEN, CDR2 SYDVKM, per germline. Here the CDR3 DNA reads TGTGCCAGCAGTCCGACCCTTGGCACAGATACGCAGTATTTT. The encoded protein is CASSPTLGTDTQYF.

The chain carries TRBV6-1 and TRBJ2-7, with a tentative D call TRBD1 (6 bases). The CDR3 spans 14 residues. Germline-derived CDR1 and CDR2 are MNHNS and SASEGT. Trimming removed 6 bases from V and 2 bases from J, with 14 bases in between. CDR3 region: CASSHRVLTYEQYF. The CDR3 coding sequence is TGTGCCAGCAGCCACAGGGTTTTGACCTACGAGCAGTACTTC.

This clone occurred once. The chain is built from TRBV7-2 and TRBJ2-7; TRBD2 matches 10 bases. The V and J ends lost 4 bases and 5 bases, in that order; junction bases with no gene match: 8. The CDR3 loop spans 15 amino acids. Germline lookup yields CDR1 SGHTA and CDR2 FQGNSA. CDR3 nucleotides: TGTGCCAGCAGCTCCAGAGCGGGAGGGCCCCACGAGCAGTACTTC. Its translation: CASSSRAGGPHEQYF.

CDR3 nucleotide sequence: TGTGCCAGCAGTGATTGGGACAGAGAAAACACCTTC. This gives the protein CASSDWDRENTF. This chain joins TRBV2 and TRBJ1-2; TRBD1 agrees at 7 bases. CDR1 SNHLY and CDR2 FYNNEI come from the germline V gene. The CDR3 covers 12 residues. V shed 3 bases, J shed 12 bases, and the junction held 7 bases outside the gene matches.

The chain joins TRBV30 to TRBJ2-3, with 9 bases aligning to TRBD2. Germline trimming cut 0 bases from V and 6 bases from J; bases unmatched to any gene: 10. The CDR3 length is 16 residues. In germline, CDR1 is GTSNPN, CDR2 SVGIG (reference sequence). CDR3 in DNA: TGTGCCTGGAGTGTAATGGCTAGCGGGACGGGCGATACGCAGTATTTT. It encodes CAWSVMASGTGDTQYF.

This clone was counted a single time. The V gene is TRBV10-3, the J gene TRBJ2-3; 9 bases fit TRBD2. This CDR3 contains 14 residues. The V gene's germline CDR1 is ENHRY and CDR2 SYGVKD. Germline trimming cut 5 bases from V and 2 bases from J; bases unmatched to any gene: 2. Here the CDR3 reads CAISPSGNTDTQYF. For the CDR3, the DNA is TGTGCCATCAGTCCTAGCGGGAACACAGATACGCAGTATTTT.

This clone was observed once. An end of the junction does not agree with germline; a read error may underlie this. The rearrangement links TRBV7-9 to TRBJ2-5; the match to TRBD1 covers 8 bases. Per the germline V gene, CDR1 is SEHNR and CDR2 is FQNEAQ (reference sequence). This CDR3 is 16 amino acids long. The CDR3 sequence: CASSGSGPGGEETQYF. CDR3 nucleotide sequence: TGCGCCAGCAGCGGCTCCGGGCCAGGGGGCGAGGAGACCCAGTACTTC.

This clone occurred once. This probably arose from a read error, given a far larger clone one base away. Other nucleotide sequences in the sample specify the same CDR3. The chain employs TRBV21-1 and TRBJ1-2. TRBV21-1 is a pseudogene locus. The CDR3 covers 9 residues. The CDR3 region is CARGSGYTF. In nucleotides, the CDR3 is TGTGCCAGGGGGTCTGGCTACACCTTT.

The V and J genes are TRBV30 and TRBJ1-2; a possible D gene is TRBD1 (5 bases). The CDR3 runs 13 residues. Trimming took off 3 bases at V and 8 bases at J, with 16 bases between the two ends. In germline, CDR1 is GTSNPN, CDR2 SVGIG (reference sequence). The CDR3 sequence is CAWRTPGGSGYTF. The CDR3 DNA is TGTGCCTGGAGGACCCCGGGGGGTTCAGGCTACACCTTC. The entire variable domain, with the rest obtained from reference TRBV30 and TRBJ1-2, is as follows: SQTIHQWPATLVQPVGSPLSLECTVEGTSNPNLYWYRQAAGRGLQLLFYSVGIGQISSEVPQNLSASRPQDRQFILSSKKLLLSDSGFYLCAWRTPGGSGYTFGSGTRLTVV.

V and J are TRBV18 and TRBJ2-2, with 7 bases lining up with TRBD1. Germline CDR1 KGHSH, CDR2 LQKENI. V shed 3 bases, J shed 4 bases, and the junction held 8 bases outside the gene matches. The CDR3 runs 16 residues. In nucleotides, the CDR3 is TGTGCCAGCTCACCGATATCCACAGGGGTCACCGGGGAGCTGTTTTTT. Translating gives CASSPISTGVTGELFF. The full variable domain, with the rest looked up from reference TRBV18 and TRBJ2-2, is NAGVMQNPRHLVRRRGQEARLRCSPMKGHSHVYWYRQLPEEGLKFMVYLQKENIIDESGMPKERFSAEFPKEGPSILRIQQVVRGDSAAYFCASSPISTGVTGELFFGEGSRLTVL.

The CDR3 spells CASSRGTGELFF. The CDR3 DNA follows: TGTGCCAGCAGTCGGGGCACCGGGGAGCTGTTTTTT. V gene TRBV11-3 combines with J gene TRBJ2-2, with D possibly being TRBD2 (5 bases). This CDR3 spans 12 amino acids. In germline, CDR1 is SGHNT, CDR2 YENEEA. Trimming removed 6 bases from V and 4 bases from J, with 6 bases in between. The variable domain in full, with the rest retrieved from reference TRBV11-3 and TRBJ2-2, is EAGVVQSPRYKIIEKKQPVAFWCNPISGHNTLYWYLQNLGQGPELLIRYENEEAVDDSQLPKDRFSAERLKGVDSTLKIQPAELGDSAVYLCASSRGTGELFFGEGSRLTVL.

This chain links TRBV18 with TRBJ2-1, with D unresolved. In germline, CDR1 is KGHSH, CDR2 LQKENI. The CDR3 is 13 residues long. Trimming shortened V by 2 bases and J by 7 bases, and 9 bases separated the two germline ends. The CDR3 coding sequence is TGTGCCAGCTCACCAATTCATGGTAATGAGCAGTTCTTC. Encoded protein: CASSPIHGNEQFF.

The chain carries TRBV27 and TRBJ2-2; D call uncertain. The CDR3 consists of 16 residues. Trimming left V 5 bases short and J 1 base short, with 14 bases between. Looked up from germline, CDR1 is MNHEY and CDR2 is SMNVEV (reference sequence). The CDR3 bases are TGTGCCAGCAGTGCCGCCTTCCGCGGGAACACCGGGGAGCTGTTTTTT. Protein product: CASSAAFRGNTGELFF.

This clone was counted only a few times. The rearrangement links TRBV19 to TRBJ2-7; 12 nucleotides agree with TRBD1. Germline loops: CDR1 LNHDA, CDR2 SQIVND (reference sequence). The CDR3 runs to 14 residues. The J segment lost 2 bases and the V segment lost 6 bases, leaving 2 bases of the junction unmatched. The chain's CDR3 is CASSGTGGAYEQYF. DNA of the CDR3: TGTGCCAGTAGCGGGACAGGGGGCGCCTACGAGCAGTACTTC.

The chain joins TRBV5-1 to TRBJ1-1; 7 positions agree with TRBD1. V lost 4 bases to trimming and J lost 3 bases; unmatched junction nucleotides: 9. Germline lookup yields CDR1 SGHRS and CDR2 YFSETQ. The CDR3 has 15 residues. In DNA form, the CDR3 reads TGCGCCAGCAGCCTTACCGACAGGGATTACACTGAAGCTTTCTTT. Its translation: CASSLTDRDYTEAFF.